This record looks at one TCR beta chain sequence and its context. This sample was included in a study of blood T cell repertoires in COVID-19. The overall study: Sources were T cells, B-cell-depleted T cells, or PBMCs; the material itself was cDNA or gDNA.

The CDR3 consists of 18 residues. The V segment lost 1 base and the J segment 7 bases; nucleotides outside the gene matches: 11. Germline V gene sequence: CDR1 LGHNA, CDR2 YSLEER. The assay was immunoSEQ multiplex PCR, and TCRdb's table has in-frame clones only and misses some. The data contain approximately 280,000 clones, 85% to 90% of them singletons. Sequenced material: PBMCs or T cells enriched from blood (not recorded which). This sequence originates from a young woman with acute COVID-19. This chain joins TRBV4-3 and TRBJ2-3; TRBD2 agrees at 13 bases. CDR3 loop: CASSQVRGTSGVSNTQYF. The CDR3 DNA follows: TGCGCCAGCAGCCAAGTTAGGGGGACTAGCGGGGTTTCGAATACGCAGTATTTT.